The next 20 T cell receptor beta chains were all read from a single sample in a study of patients and donors after allogeneic stem cell transplantation. TCRdb reanalysed the RT-PCR reads using MiXCR and keeps one entry per CDR3 protein. The table lists approximately 170,000 distinct CDR3 sequences, approximately 22% of them singletons. The sample comprised blood, either unsorted or a sorted T cell fraction (not recorded which). The receptor source for this set is a human donor who was either an allogeneic HSCT recipient or a stem cell or donor lymphocyte infusion donor (not recorded which). It is not recorded whose cells these are; they may come from a transplant donor.

This chain uses TRBV18 with TRBJ1-2; possible D gene TRBD1, 6 bases. The germline V gene encodes CDR1 KGHSH and CDR2 LQKENI. V was cut by 3 bases and J by 8 bases, with 13 bases left in between. The CDR3 is made up of 13 amino acids. As DNA, the CDR3 is TGTGCCAGCTCACCCGGGGACACCCGGGGCTACACCTTC. It is translated as CASSPGDTRGYTF.

In this sample, this clonotype turned up a few times. The chain carries TRBV24-1 and TRBJ2-1, with unresolved D. The V and J ends lost 2 bases and 10 bases respectively, with 11 bases between them. This CDR3 region has 13 residues. CDR1 is KGHDR and CDR2 is SFDVKD in the germline V gene. The CDR3 here is CATSDYPRNEQFF. As DNA, the CDR3 is TGTGCCACCAGTGATTACCCCAGGAACGAGCAGTTCTTC.

This clonotype was recorded at least ten times. The rearrangement links TRBV14 to TRBJ1-2, with D perhaps TRBD1 (5 bases). Germline V CDR1 and CDR2: SGHDN, FVKESK. The CDR3 is 14 residues long. V shed 4 bases and J shed 0 bases, with 9 bases lying between them. CDR3: CASSPPTANYGYTF. Written as DNA, the CDR3 is TGTGCCAGCAGCCCCCCGACAGCTAACTATGGCTACACCTTC.

The rearrangement links TRBV18 to TRBJ2-3; D unresolved. Germline V gives CDR1 KGHSH, CDR2 LQKENI. The CDR3 covers 13 residues. Between the trimmed V and J ends, which lost 3 bases and 0 bases, there was a span of 4 bases. The CDR3 spells CASSPPSTDTQYF. Here the CDR3 DNA reads TGTGCCAGCTCACCGCCTAGCACAGATACGCAGTATTTT.

This chain joins TRBV3-1 and TRBJ2-3; the match to TRBD2 covers 9 bases. V dropped 3 bases and J dropped 5; count of bases not matched to a gene: 9. From germline, CDR1 is LGHDT and CDR2 YNNKEL (reference sequence). The CDR3 is 16 residues long. The CDR3, as DNA: TGTGCCAGCAGCCATAACGGTGGCGGGAGGGAAGATACGCAGTATTTT. As protein: CASSHNGGGREDTQYF.

In this sample, this clonotype turned up a few times. V and J are TRBV5-1 and TRBJ2-2, with a possible D match to TRBD2 (6 bases). Germline CDR1 is SGHRS and CDR2 is YFSETQ. There are 15 residues in the CDR3. V was clipped by 4 bases and J by 5 bases, with 15 bases between them. The CDR3 coding sequence is TGCGCCAGCAGCCCGGTAGCCGGGGGAACCGGGGAGCTGTTTTTT. Protein sequence: CASSPVAGGTGELFF. Variable domain in full (rest from reference TRBV5-1 and TRBJ2-2): KAGVTQTPRYLIKTRGQQVTLSCSPISGHRSVSWYQQTPGQGLQFLFEYFSETQRNKGNFPGRFSGRQFSNSRSEMNVSTLELGDSALYLCASSPVAGGTGELFFGEGSRLTVL.

The V gene is TRBV6-5, the J gene TRBJ2-7; D may be TRBD2 (5 bases). This CDR3 has 13 amino acids. Trimming shortened V by 4 bases and J by 7 bases, and 14 bases separated the two germline ends. Per germline, CDR1 MNHEY and CDR2 SVGAGI. The CDR3 sequence: CASSSGYKREQYF. CDR3 coding DNA: TGTGCCAGCAGTTCGGGGTACAAGAGAGAGCAGTACTTC.

V usage is TRBV5-1 and J usage is TRBJ2-3, with TRBD1 identical over 12 bases. Unmatched junction bases numbered 5, after V lost 2 bases and J lost 4 bases. Germline V gene lookup returns CDR1 SGHRS and CDR2 YFSETQ. CDR3 length: 16 amino acids. The CDR3 loop reads CASSFGDRGQSDTQYF. Here the CDR3 DNA reads TGCGCCAGCAGCTTTGGGGACAGGGGGCAATCAGATACGCAGTATTTT.

The genes are TRBV20-1 and TRBJ1-3; D is unclear. The CDR3 contains 15 residues. CDR1 is DFQATT and CDR2 is SNEGSKA in the germline V gene (reference sequence). V dropped 2 bases and J dropped 0 bases, with 11 bases sitting between them. The CDR3 DNA sequence: TGCAGTGCTAGAACGGACGTAATCTCTGGAAACACCATATATTTT. Protein product: CSARTDVISGNTIYF.

This chain connects TRBV20-1 to TRBJ1-4, with unresolved D. This CDR3 has 15 residues. The ends were cut back, 0 bases at V and 4 bases at J, with 12 bases in the middle. From germline, CDR1 is DFQATT and CDR2 SNEGSKA (reference sequence). This chain's CDR3 is CSARDFTGHNEKLFF. CDR3 nucleotides: TGCAGTGCTAGAGATTTCACGGGCCATAATGAAAAACTGTTTTTT.

The genes are TRBV12-3 or TRBV12-4 and TRBJ1-2, with D possibly being TRBD1 (5 bases). The V gene lost 10 bases and the J gene lost 5 bases, with 17 bases spanning the gap. The CDR3 sequence is 13 residues long. The CDR3 sequence: CATSDRGEYGYTF. DNA for the CDR3: TGTGCCACCTCTGACCGGGGGGAATATGGCTACACCTTC.

This clonotype was picked up many times. The chain recombines TRBV5-1 with TRBJ2-7, with 9 bases lining up with TRBD1. The V gene's germline CDR1 is SGHRS and CDR2 YFSETQ. The CDR3 is 15 residues long. The trim removed 2 bases at V and 2 bases at J, leaving 5 bases unmatched. CDR3 region: CASSLRTGETYEQYF. DNA for the CDR3: TGCGCCAGCAGCTTACGGACAGGGGAAACCTACGAGCAGTACTTC.

In this sample, this clonotype turned up many times. The CDR3 spells CAISVRQGTDTQYF. CDR3 in DNA: TGTGCCATCAGTGTGAGGCAGGGCACAGATACGCAGTATTTT. The genes are TRBV10-3 and TRBJ2-3, with D unclear. The CDR3 has 14 residues. Trimming cost V 4 bases and J 1 base, with 9 bases left between them. Germline values: CDR1 ENHRY, CDR2 SYGVKD.

CDR3 bases: TGCAGCGTACAACCCGGGCTAGCGGGAGCCCATGAGCAGTTCTTC. It specifies CSVQPGLAGAHEQFF. The rearrangement links TRBV29-1 to TRBJ2-1; 10 bases line up with TRBD2. Looked up from germline, CDR1 is SQVTM and CDR2 is ANQGSEA. Trimming at V came to 6 bases and at J to 8 bases, leaving 13 bases not matched to a gene. The CDR3 covers 15 residues.

This clonotype has a count of ten or more. J is TRBJ1-1 and V is TRBV12-3 or TRBV12-4, with D unclear. This CDR3 is built from 14 residues. V shed 3 bases and J shed 4 bases, with 12 bases lying between them. Here the CDR3 DNA reads TGTGCCAGCAGTTTGGCCGGGTTGGGCACTGAAGCTTTCTTT. Amino acids: CASSLAGLGTEAFF.

The table lists this clonotype with a few counts. CDR3 nucleotides: TGTGCCAGCAGCTTGGATTATGAGGGAGGGTACTCTGAAGCTTTCTTT. It translates to CASSLDYEGGYSEAFF. The rearrangement uses TRBV5-4 and TRBJ1-1; the D is unclear. Germline V gene lookup returns CDR1 SGHNT and CDR2 YYREEE (reference sequence). The CDR3 totals 16 residues. Trimming took 0 bases from V and 6 from J, leaving 18 bases between them.

V is TRBV2 and J is TRBJ2-2; 12 bases fit TRBD2. The V gene end was trimmed by 5 bases and the J gene end by 5 bases; junction bases not matched to a gene: 9. Germline V gene sequence: CDR1 SNHLY, CDR2 FYNNEI. This CDR3 comprises 17 residues. The chain's CDR3 is CASSPLAGGPRTGELFF. The DNA for the CDR3 is TGTGCCAGCAGTCCCCTAGCGGGAGGGCCGAGGACCGGGGAGCTGTTTTTT.

Many counts were recorded for this clonotype. The rearrangement links TRBV7-8 to TRBJ1-1; possible D gene TRBD1, 6 bases. The V and J ends lost 5 bases and 0 bases respectively, with 10 bases between them. This CDR3 is built from 14 residues. CDR1 and CDR2 from the germline V gene are SGHVS and FQNEAQ. CDR3 DNA sequence: TGTGCCAGCAGCGAACAGGGTTTGAACACTGAAGCTTTCTTT. Its translation: CASSEQGLNTEAFF.

V is TRBV29-1 and J is TRBJ1-4, with D tentatively TRBD1 (6 bases). The germline V gene has CDR1 SQVTM and CDR2 ANQGSEA. The CDR3 spans 14 residues. Trimming pared 7 bases from V and 7 bases from J, leaving 19 bases between. CDR3 residues: CSGGGGTASEKLFF. The CDR3 DNA follows: TGCAGCGGCGGAGGGGGGACGGCCAGTGAAAAACTGTTTTTT. Looking up the rest from reference TRBV29-1 and TRBJ1-4 gives the full variable domain: SAVISQKPSRDICQRGTSLTIQCQVDSQVTMMFWYRQQPGQSLTLIATANQGSEATYESGFVIDKFPISRPNLTFSTLTVSNMSPEDSSIYLCSGGGGTASEKLFFGSGTQLSVL.

The chain has TRBV29-1 and TRBJ2-3; TRBD2 matches at 8 bases. This CDR3 is 13 amino acids long. Germline CDR1 and CDR2: SQVTM and ANQGSEA. The CDR3 DNA sequence: TGCGGAGCTCAGGGACTAGGCACAGATACGCAGTATTTT. Encoded protein: CGAQGLGTDTQYF.